This TCR beta chain was captured in a study of T cells in Graves' hyperthyroidism and ophthalmopathy. Whole-study context: Prior to any treatment, at the point of initial diagnosis, peripheral blood was collected. Study-wide results and caveats: Before onset, ophthalmopathy was predicted by the model a median around 6 months earlier.

This clonotype was detected ten times or more. What it binds is not known. Across 18 months, stable Graves' hyperthyroidism was marked by no progression to ophthalmopathy. The PBMCs studied were ones that came from about 10 ml fresh peripheral blood. The TCR beta CDR3 regions underwent amplification using RNA transcripts as the source. With the HTBI primer set, the TCR CDR3 went through a first round of RT-PCR. TCRdb re-analysed the multiplex PCR reads in MiXCR, keeping a single row per CDR3 protein. The sample shows nearly 750,000 distinct CDR3 sequences, 35% of them seen only once. The sample consisted of blood. The origin of this receptor is a woman in her thirties or forties with Graves' hyperthyroidism.

CDR3 sequence reads: CASSLSYDEKLFF. The CDR3 DNA reads as TGTGCCAGCAGCTTGTCGTATGATGAAAAACTGTTTTTT. This rearrangement joins TRBV5-8 to TRBJ1-4; unclear D gene. Per the germline V gene, CDR1 is SGHTS and CDR2 is YDEGEE. CDR3 size: 13 residues. The germline V and J ends were trimmed by 1 base and 6 bases, with 7 bases remaining between them.